A single sample is the source of the 2 T cell receptor beta chains below, sequenced in a study of blood T cell repertoires in COVID-19. Sequenced by immunoSEQ multiplex PCR; TCRdb stores in-frame clones only, minus some. The sample has 300,000 or so clones; around 90% are singletons. Sequencing used peripheral blood. The receptors stem from a man between 18 and 35 years old who had recovered from COVID-19.

The V call is TRBV6-5, the J call TRBJ2-1, with 10 bases that match TRBD2. Germline V lookup: CDR1 MNHEY, CDR2 SVGAGI. This CDR3 spans 14 amino acids. With 6 bases clipped from V and 7 bases from J, the junction kept 6 bases outside the gene matches. For the CDR3, the DNA is TGTGCCAGCAGGGGTCTGACTAGCGGGAATGAGCAGTTCTTC. Translated, it gives CASRGLTSGNEQFF.

This clone was observed a single time. The rearrangement links TRBV10-2 to TRBJ2-7; TRBD2 aligns across 11 bases. The germline V gene encodes CDR1 WSHSY and CDR2 SAAADI. V lost 8 bases to trimming and J lost 7 bases; unmatched junction nucleotides: 10. The CDR3 contains 14 residues. The CDR3 spells CASGDSGRAREQYF. The CDR3 DNA sequence: TGCGCCAGCGGGGATAGCGGGAGGGCTCGAGAGCAGTACTTC.